A selection of T cell receptor beta chains follows, all from one sample in a study of human T cells and chemical hapten exposure. MiXCR was run by TCRdb on the RACE reads, yielding one entry per CDR3 protein. There are 62,000 or so distinct CDR3 sequences in the sample; 10% to 11% occur only once, and 5% to 5.5% lies in the top ten. Specimen: whole blood, collected in connection with sensitization to the hapten diphenylcyclopropenone (DPC). The receptor set was obtained from a woman in her fifties or sixties with alopecia areata. Some clones in this sample may be carry-over from other donors' samples. CDR3s include the opening cysteine and the closing phenylalanine or tryptophan. A D gene is named only where the DNA matches it firmly.

CDR3: CASSLELGEINYGYTF; D: -; J: TRBJ1-2; V: TRBV5-5
CDR3: CASSYSGDYTDTQYF; D: -; J: TRBJ2-3; V: TRBV6-6
CDR3: CASSLYSNQPQHF; D: -; J: TRBJ1-5; V: TRBV5-1
CDR3: CASSAYRGLSGNTIYF; D: TRBD1; J: TRBJ1-3; V: TRBV5-6
CDR3: CASSAGSGGTDTQYF; D: -; J: TRBJ2-3; V: TRBV11-3
CDR3: CASSLDRTEAFF; D: -; J: TRBJ1-1; V: TRBV7-2
CDR3: CASSQDITGNYGYTF; D: -; J: TRBJ1-2; V: TRBV4-2
CDR3: CASSGDGLSDTQYF; D: -; J: TRBJ2-3; V: TRBV5-4
CDR3: CSAASDRSSYNEQFF; D: -; J: TRBJ2-1; V: TRBV29-1
CDR3: CASSQGGLRHPRAKLFF; D: -; J: TRBJ1-4; V: TRBV14
CDR3: CATSDPRGSGSGGTDTQYF; D: TRBD2; J: TRBJ2-3; V: TRBV24-1
CDR3: CSARVSGNQPQHF; D: -; J: TRBJ1-5; V: TRBV20-1
CDR3: CASSPNQVTQYF; D: -; J: TRBJ2-5; V: TRBV7-2
CDR3: CSAIRTANTEAFF; D: -; J: TRBJ1-1; V: TRBV20-1
CDR3: CSALKGSGNYGYTF; D: -; J: TRBJ1-2; V: TRBV29-1
CDR3: CASSMGPFTEAFF; D: -; J: TRBJ1-1; V: TRBV3-1
CDR3: CAISEGVAGADTQYF; D: TRBD2; J: TRBJ2-3; V: TRBV10-3
CDR3: CASSSAASRGMNTEAFF; D: -; J: TRBJ1-1; V: TRBV6-6
CDR3: CASSVGQGPPQHF; D: -; J: TRBJ1-5; V: TRBV9
CDR3: CAWSLRRVQETQYF; D: -; J: TRBJ2-5; V: TRBV30
CDR3: CASSPPDRPDDNEKLFF; D: -; J: TRBJ1-4; V: TRBV6-6
CDR3: CASSLSISSTDTQYF; D: -; J: TRBJ2-3; V: TRBV7-6
CDR3: CASSPRLSGTSNYGYTF; D: -; J: TRBJ1-2; V: TRBV18
CDR3: CASSSKPGGTHQPQHF; D: TRBD1; J: TRBJ1-5; V: TRBV5-1
CDR3: CASSLGRDTDTQYF; D: -; J: TRBJ2-3; V: TRBV5-1
CDR3: CASSPGGRETQYF; D: TRBD1; J: TRBJ2-5; V: TRBV11-1
CDR3: CASSPGRGQETQYF; D: -; J: TRBJ2-5; V: TRBV5-4
CDR3: CASSADTVQGYGYTF; D: -; J: TRBJ1-2; V: TRBV7-2
CDR3: CASSLVPGGAGNQPQHF; D: TRBD1; J: TRBJ1-5; V: TRBV7-2
CDR3: CSARGPGLDEQYF; D: -; J: TRBJ2-7; V: TRBV20-1
CDR3: CAISESTGSLAEQFF; D: -; J: TRBJ2-1; V: TRBV10-3
CDR3: CASSELEASTGELFF; D: -; J: TRBJ2-2; V: TRBV2
CDR3: CASTRDGLPYNEQFF; D: -; J: TRBJ2-1; V: TRBV4-2
CDR3: CASSVTGSTEQYF; D: -; J: TRBJ2-7; V: TRBV9
CDR3: CASRTSLGQASYNEQFF; D: TRBD1; J: TRBJ2-1; V: TRBV27
CDR3: CSAIAPSSTYEQYF; D: -; J: TRBJ2-7; V: TRBV20-1
CDR3: CASSPTGFYGYTF; D: -; J: TRBJ1-2; V: TRBV7-9
CDR3: CATSDWGTGSNEQFF; D: TRBD1; J: TRBJ2-1; V: TRBV24-1
CDR3: CSARTGDYGYTF; D: TRBD1; J: TRBJ1-2; V: TRBV29-1
CDR3: CASSKGVAGTQETQYF; D: TRBD2; J: TRBJ2-5; V: TRBV7-3
CDR3: CASSAGMLNEQFF; D: -; J: TRBJ2-1; V: TRBV12-3/TRBV12-4
CDR3: CASSLAVGSSYNEQFF; D: -; J: TRBJ2-1; V: TRBV11-1
CDR3: CASRADYEQYF; D: -; J: TRBJ2-7; V: TRBV5-1
CDR3: CASTPRGPGGEKLFF; D: TRBD1; J: TRBJ1-4; V: TRBV11-2
CDR3: CASRLDAVGEAFF; D: -; J: TRBJ1-1; V: TRBV28
CDR3: CASSDWGGSINTQYF; D: TRBD2; J: TRBJ2-3; V: TRBV10-2
CDR3: CASSYPDSEAFF; D: -; J: TRBJ1-1; V: TRBV4-1
CDR3: CASSDDRGRGLSSYEQYF; D: TRBD1; J: TRBJ2-7; V: TRBV2
CDR3: CASSKTQGANSYEQYF; D: TRBD1; J: TRBJ2-7; V: TRBV19
CDR3: CASSLMSGGHEQYF; D: -; J: TRBJ2-7; V: TRBV7-2
CDR3: CASRKGQYTDTQYF; D: TRBD1; J: TRBJ2-3; V: TRBV6-5
CDR3: CASSEDRGMKTQYF; D: -; J: TRBJ2-5; V: TRBV6-1
CDR3: CASKTIVATNEKLFF; D: -; J: TRBJ1-4; V: TRBV5-1